A selection of T cell receptor beta chains follows, all from one sample in a study of cytomegalovirus exposure and HLA in healthy donors. Assay used: immunoSEQ multiplex PCR; TCRdb lists only in-frame clones, some missing. This table holds roughly 180,000 clones, 80% found once. Sequences were obtained from PBMCs. The receptor set was obtained from a woman between 45 and 65 years old in good health and CMV-seropositive. CDR3s include the opening cysteine and the closing phenylalanine or tryptophan. The D gene is left open where the match is weak. The size of a clone is reported for some rows only, either as once, few or many, or as a class for expanded clones.

J gene	clone size	D gene	V gene	CDR3 DNA	CDR3 protein
TRBJ2-3	.	TRBD2	TRBV6-1	TGTGCCAGCAGTGAGTCGATACTAGCGCTGAGCACAGATACGCAGTATTTT	CASSESILALSTDTQYF
TRBJ2-5	.	TRBD1	TRBV27	TGTGCCAGCAGTCATCTACTGGGACAGGTTCGAGAGACCCAGTACTTC	CASSHLLGQVRETQYF
TRBJ1-1	.	.	TRBV7-2	TGTGCCAGCAGCTTAGGACAGGCTCCCAGAGCTTTCTTT	CASSLGQAPRAFF
TRBJ2-5	.	TRBD2	TRBV29-1	TGCAGCGCTGCTACGGGGGAGGGTGTGGAGACCCAGTACTTC	CSAATGEGVETQYF
TRBJ1-1	.	.	TRBV5-1	TGCGCCAGCAGGACAGGCTACACTGAAGCTTTCTTT	CASRTGYTEAFF
TRBJ1-2	once	.	TRBV29-1	TGCAGCGTTGAGGTCGGGGTTGGAGGCCACACCTTC	CSVEVGVGGHTF
TRBJ2-5	.	TRBD1	TRBV6-6	TGTGCCAGCAGAGACAGGGGAAGAGGTGAGACCCAGTACTTC	CASRDRGRGETQYF
TRBJ1-2	once	.	TRBV11-2	TGTGCCAGCAGCTTAGCCCAGGGGCCCATCTATGGCTACACCTTC	CASSLAQGPIYGYTF
TRBJ2-7	once	TRBD2	TRBV6-1	TGTGCCAGCAGTCCAACTAGCGGGTCTACGGCCGAGCAGTACTTC	CASSPTSGSTAEQYF
TRBJ2-1	few	.	TRBV4-1	TGCGCCAGCAGCCAAGAGGTGTCAGGGGTTAGGAATGAGCAGTTCTTC	CASSQEVSGVRNEQFF
TRBJ2-7	.	TRBD2	TRBV7-2	TGTGCCAGCAGCTTAGCAGCCTTGGGCCGCGGGAGCGGGCGGGAGCAGTACTTC	CASSLAALGRGSGREQYF
TRBJ2-2	once	TRBD2	TRBV6-5	TGTGCGACTAGCGAACACACCGGGGAGCTGTTTTTT	CATSEHTGELFF
TRBJ1-2	.	TRBD1	TRBV30	TGTGCCTGGAGTACACTCAGGGGGCGGCAATTATATGGCTACACCTTC	CAWSTLRGRQLYGYTF
TRBJ2-1	.	.	TRBV30	TGTGCCTGGAGTTTAATGGGGGGGCCGGGCAATGAGCAGTTCTTC	CAWSLMGGPGNEQFF
TRBJ1-6	.	.	TRBV14	TGTGCCAGCAGCCAGGGCCCCTATAATTCACCCCTCCACTTT	CASSQGPYNSPLHF
TRBJ2-6	.	.	TRBV28	TGTGCCAGCACCACCTCTTGGGGAGCCTCTGGGGCCAACGTCCTGACTTTC	CASTTSWGASGANVLTF
TRBJ2-3	.	TRBD1	TRBV9	TGTGCCAGCAGCCCAAGACAGGGTGCAGATACGCAGTATTTT	CASSPRQGADTQYF
TRBJ2-3	.	.	TRBV7-9	TGTTCCAGCAGCTTGACTCAATCCACAGATACGCAGTATTTT	CSSSLTQSTDTQYF
TRBJ2-1	.	TRBD2	TRBV4-1	TGCGCCAGCAGCCAAGGTAGGCTAGCGGCATACAATGAGCAGTTCTTC	CASSQGRLAAYNEQFF
TRBJ1-1	once	.	TRBV7-2	TGTGCCAGCAGCTTAGATGTGGGGGGGAACACTGAAGCTTTCTTT	CASSLDVGGNTEAFF
TRBJ2-3	.	.	TRBV4-3	TGCGCCAGCAGCCAAAACCTAAGAGGCAGAGATACGCAGTATTTT	CASSQNLRGRDTQYF
TRBJ1-1	.	.	TRBV6-1	TGTGCCACTTCGCCGTCAGGGGAGATAGCTGAAGCTTTCTTT	CATSPSGEIAEAFF
TRBJ1-2	.	TRBD1	TRBV27	TGTGCCAGCAGCCGAGGACAGGGAGGCTATGGCTACACCTTC	CASSRGQGGYGYTF
TRBJ2-7	.	.	TRBV16	TGTGCCAGCAGCCAATCTTATATCTACGAGCAGTACTTC	CASSQSYIYEQYF
TRBJ2-7	.	TRBD2	TRBV6-5	TGTGCCAGCAGTACCAATGAGGGACTAGCTGGCGAGCAGTACTTC	CASSTNEGLAGEQYF
TRBJ1-5	.	TRBD1	TRBV19	TGTGCCAGTAGTATCTATCCCCGGGACAGGGGCGCTCAGCCCCAGCATTTT	CASSIYPRDRGAQPQHF
TRBJ1-2	.	.	TRBV20-1	TGCAGTAAGCAACAGAGCTATGGCTACACCTTC	CSKQQSYGYTF
TRBJ2-7	.	.	TRBV21-1	TGTGCCAGCAGGAAGCAGAGGACTAGCGGCTCCTACGAGCAGTACTTC	CASRKQRTSGSYEQYF
TRBJ2-7	.	.	TRBV25-1	TGTGCCAGCAGTGATTCGGCGACTGCCTACGAGCAGTACTTC	CASSDSATAYEQYF
TRBJ2-7	.	.	TRBV5-5	TGTGCCAGCAGTTCCCGGCGGGGAAACCACCCCTACGAGCAGTACTTC	CASSSRRGNHPYEQYF
TRBJ1-6	.	.	TRBV5-8	TGTGCCAACAGGGAAGGAGGGAGAATTAAGAATTCACCCCTCCACTTT	CANREGGRIKNSPLHF
TRBJ2-7	.	TRBD2	TRBV30	TGTGCCTGGAGCAGCGGGGGGGCCGACGAGCAGTACTTC	CAWSSGGADEQYF
TRBJ2-1	few	.	TRBV4-2	TGTGCCAGCAGCCAAGAAGTGAGGAATGAGCAGTTCTTC	CASSQEVRNEQFF
TRBJ1-1	few	.	TRBV19	TGTGCCAGTAGTAGCAGGGGCTCCACTGAAGCTTTCTTT	CASSSRGSTEAFF
TRBJ1-6	.	TRBD1	TRBV30	TGTGCCTGGAGTCCGACTTGGACAGGGCCCCTCCACTTT	CAWSPTWTGPLHF
TRBJ1-1	few	.	TRBV7-6	TGTGCCAGCAGCTTATTGGGGCAGAACACTGAAGCTTTCTTT	CASSLLGQNTEAFF
TRBJ1-1	.	.	TRBV7-6	TGTGCCAGCAGCCCTGGGAGGAAAGGAGCTTTCTTT	CASSPGRKGAFF
TRBJ2-7	few	TRBD2	TRBV18	TGTGCCAGCTCAGCTACGGGAGGGCTCTACGAGCAGTACTTC	CASSATGGLYEQYF
TRBJ2-7	.	TRBD2	TRBV4-2	TGTGCCAGCAGCCAAGATCGGGGGGAGGTCTACGAGCAGTACTTC	CASSQDRGEVYEQYF
TRBJ2-7	.	.	TRBV6-6	TGTGCCAGCACCACCGGGACACTCTCCTACGAGCAGTACTTC	CASTTGTLSYEQYF
TRBJ1-2	.	.	TRBV7-3	TGTGCCAGCAGCTTAAGCTCTACTAACTATGGCTACACCTTC	CASSLSSTNYGYTF
TRBJ2-1	.	.	TRBV9	TGTGCCAGCAGCGTAGAGGACACCGGACGGCAGTTCTTC	CASSVEDTGRQFF
TRBJ1-2	.	TRBD1	TRBV18	TGTGCCAGCTCACAGGCAACAGGGGGCGGCTACACCTTC	CASSQATGGGYTF
TRBJ1-2	.	.	TRBV6-5	TGTGCCAGCAGACCCGTGGCCCTCGAATCCTATGGCTACACCTTC	CASRPVALESYGYTF
TRBJ2-5	.	.	TRBV15	TGTGCCACCAGCTCCGGTGATCTAGGGGTGGTTCAAGAGACCCAGTACTTC	CATSSGDLGVVQETQYF
TRBJ1-5	.	.	TRBV7-2	TGTGCCAGCAGCTTAGGGGGCGAGGTCAATCAGCCCCAGCATTTT	CASSLGGEVNQPQHF